This TCR beta chain derives from a study of shared clonotypes between healthy human individuals (dated by TCRdb to 2018 to 2020). Turning to the overall study: The cohort included a few men and two women between 18 and 49 years of age. Different laboratories and diverse techniques were used to prepare libraries and sequence TCR repertoires, to increase sequencing depth and limit assay-specific biases. Each donor's leukapheresis produced roughly between roughly 0.85 and 9.5 billion PBMCs. The study deeply sequenced blood TCR repertoires of five healthy adults to estimate repertoire size and the extent of clonotype sharing between individuals. Per donor, three plates each were used for CD4 naive and CD4 memory, two for CD8 naive, and one for CD8 memory. Broad study findings and their caveats: Pairwise subsampling indicated that sequencing depth was expected to affect the degree of clonotype sharing among donors. The genetic and exposure-history diversity represented was limited by the small number of donors. Across four donors, about 5.2% of naive CD4, 3.5% of naive CD8, about 2% of memory CD4, and over 0.35% of memory CD8 clonotypes were shared. Sampling was restricted to blood, and TCR repertoires in tissue are likely to differ from TCR repertoires in blood. Naive subsets generally had larger estimated clonotype richness than memory subsets. Compared with non-shared clonotypes, clonotypes shared by all four sorted-subset donors had higher generation probabilities. Rarefaction of sorted-subset datasets indicated incomplete sequencing despite the large sequencing depth.

The CDR3 runs 18 amino acids, cysteine and phenylalanine included. Only the CDR3 part of the read is kept: 54 bases, read in frame from the first base. Compared with germline, V lacks 4 bases and J lacks 7 bases; bases without a gene match: 19. CD8 naive samples were obtained by positive selection for CCR7 among CD45RO-negative cells, yielding a CD45RA+CCR7+ population from which TemRA cells were excluded. Healthy HIV-negative adults with no recently reported acute infections or vaccinations were included as donors. Only Caucasian adults living in Nashville, Tennessee, USA were represented among the donors. After blood collection by leukapheresis, PBMCs were isolated using Ficoll-Histopaque density gradient centrifugation and then cryopreserved in the vapor phase of liquid nitrogen. Analytical flow cytometry was used to check the purity and quantity of every magnetically sorted T cell population. Genomic DNA was isolated from every sorted fraction and measured by UV absorbance on a Nanodrop 2000c.

With respect to this clone: The antigen this receptor binds is unknown. Base quality data are lacking; no much larger clone is found one base away.

Using the deep immunoSEQ assay, TCR CDR3 regions were amplified from genomic DNA by multiplex PCR. Extracted genomic DNA from each cell subset was distributed evenly across all wells of several immunoSEQ 96-well plates, and each plate was treated as a replicate. Each replicate PCR for sorted subsets received around 200 ng genomic DNA, equal to about 30,000 T cell genomes. The purified libraries were quantified using a Qubit 3.0 fluorometer, sized with a Bioanalyzer 2100, and then quantified again using the KAPA Library Quantification kit. A separate single-read 150-cycle Illumina NextSeq 550 flow cell was used to sequence each immunoSEQ 96-well plate. The study's processing was this. Because the immunoSEQ output held only junctional sequences and lacked quality scores, the filtering could not match the filtering applied to full-length reads. Sequences were annotated with PyIR, a Python wrapper for IgBLAST v1.9, and V/J genes and CDR3 were assigned using IMGT germline references. Reads with weak V/J assignments (E-value above 1e-6), missing CDR3, stop codons, out-of-frame junctions, or ambiguous translated residues were removed. V3J clonotypes were defined as sequences sharing the same inferred V gene, J gene, and CDR3 amino acid sequence. To compute the percentage overlap between repertoires, the number of shared unique clonotypes was divided by the size of the smaller repertoire. RTK rarefaction, the Chao1 estimator, and Recon v2.1 estimates of unobserved clonotypes were used to assess repertoire richness. Generation probabilities for all TCRbeta clonotypes obtained by the gDNA method from four donors were computed using OLGA. Held by TCRdb, this immuneACCESS table contains in-frame sequences only and omits some clones. Under half of the omission traces to an unresolved V gene where checked; the cause of the rest is unknown. V, J and clone size derive from that table, while D and trimming were established from the DNA sequence. In this sample the table shows hundreds of thousands of clones, under 95% of which occur a single time. The ten largest clones represent nearly 25% of the sample.

The specimen sequenced was naive CD8+ T cells sorted from blood. The cell subset or site label of this sample denotes: CD45RA+CCR7+. The chain couples TRBV23-1 to TRBJ2-1; 7 bases in the middle match TRBD1. TRBV23-1 is flagged as an ORF with uncertain function. The receptor comes from a man younger than 40 in good health. CDR3 protein: CASSRPLFSDRLLNEQFF. The DNA sequence reads TGCGCCAGCAGTCGTCCCCTCTTCTCGGACAGGCTCCTGAATGAGCAGTTCTTC.